The 8 T cell receptor beta chains presented below share a single source sample, sequenced in a study of cytomegalovirus exposure and HLA in healthy donors. 60 Vbeta and 13 Jbeta primers were used in PCR. TCRdb's table, derived via immunoSEQ multiplex PCR, lists solely in-frame clones and lacks some. The listing contains 93,000 or so clones. What was sequenced was PBMCs. The receptors come from a man aged 35-49 years in good health and CMV-seronegative.

The DNA of the CDR3 is TGTGCCAGCAGAGACAGGGTAGGGGAAAAACTGTTTTTT. It codes for CASRDRVGEKLFF. The V gene is TRBV6-6, the J gene TRBJ1-4, with 7 nucleotides matching TRBD1. The CDR3 extends over 13 amino acids. In germline, CDR1 is MNHNY, CDR2 SVGAGI (reference sequence). Trimming at V came to 6 bases and at J to 8 bases, leaving 6 bases not matched to a gene.

The genes are TRBV2 and TRBJ1-2; D unresolved. Trimming stripped 10 bases from V and 5 bases from J, with 17 bases between. CDR3 size: 13 residues. Germline V CDR1 and CDR2: SNHLY, FYNNEI. CDR3 residues: CATQSNQAYGYTF. The DNA for the CDR3 is TGTGCCACCCAATCCAACCAGGCGTATGGCTACACCTTC.

This sequence joins TRBV28 and TRBJ2-7; possible D gene TRBD1, 6 bases. Trimming removed 6 bases at V and 4 bases at J, with 28 bases between. This CDR3 contains 18 residues. Germline values: CDR1 MDHEN, CDR2 SYDVKM. The CDR3 sequence is CASSFPLRGGDTLYEQYF. CDR3 DNA sequence: TGTGCCAGCAGCTTTCCTCTCCGAGGGGGTGACACCCTTTACGAGCAGTACTTC. The whole variable domain, filled in from reference TRBV28 and TRBJ2-7, reads DVKVTQSSRYLVKRTGEKVFLECVQDMDHENMFWYRQDPGLGLRLIYFSYDVKMKEKGDIPEGYSVSREKKERFSLILESASTNQTSMYLCASSFPLRGGDTLYEQYFGPGTRLTVT.

The chain combines TRBV19 with TRBJ1-4; no reliable D call. Trimming removed 5 bases at V and 4 bases at J, with 11 bases between. Germline V gene sequence: CDR1 LNHDA, CDR2 SQIVND (reference sequence). CDR3 length: 14 amino acids. CDR3 nucleotide sequence: TGTGCCAGTAGTGCCCGTCGGTTTAATGAAAAACTGTTTTTT. Translation: CASSARRFNEKLFF.

This chain connects TRBV29-1 to TRBJ2-7; 7 bases are shared with TRBD1. The germline V gene encodes CDR1 SQVTM and CDR2 ANQGSEA. Losses at the gene ends were 4 bases for V and 6 bases for J; bases not matched to a gene: 12. The length of the CDR3 is 14 residues. The chain's CDR3 is CSVVGTESWGEQYF. CDR3 coding DNA: TGCAGCGTTGTGGGGACAGAGTCATGGGGCGAGCAGTACTTC.

The gene calls are TRBV7-2 and TRBJ2-1, with TRBD1 matching over 8 bases. V trimming: 3 bases; J trimming: 6 bases; junction bases outside the gene matches: 10. The germline CDR1 and CDR2 sequences are SGHTA and FQGNSA. The CDR3 is 16 residues long. For the CDR3, the DNA is TGTGCCAGCAGCTTTCGAAGTCGGACAGGGATCAATGAGCAGTTCTTC. It specifies CASSFRSRTGINEQFF.

The chain is built from TRBV19 and TRBJ1-1; maybe TRBD1 (5 bases). Germline V gives CDR1 LNHDA, CDR2 SQIVND (reference sequence). Trimming shortened V by 4 bases and J by 1 base, and 10 bases separated the two germline ends. CDR3 length: 14 residues. The CDR3 coding sequence is TGTGCCAGTAGTAACAGGAAGGGGAACACTGAAGCTTTCTTT. Translation gives CASSNRKGNTEAFF.

The CDR3 is CASSGWTSGGMTGELFF. The CDR3 coding sequence is TGTGCCAGCAGTGGATGGACTAGCGGGGGGATGACCGGGGAGCTGTTTTTT. This sequence joins TRBV6-1 and TRBJ2-2, with 14 nucleotides matching TRBD2. The germline V gene encodes CDR1 MNHNS and CDR2 SASEGT. The CDR3 has 17 amino acids. Unmatched junction bases numbered 6, after V lost 4 bases and J lost 5 bases.